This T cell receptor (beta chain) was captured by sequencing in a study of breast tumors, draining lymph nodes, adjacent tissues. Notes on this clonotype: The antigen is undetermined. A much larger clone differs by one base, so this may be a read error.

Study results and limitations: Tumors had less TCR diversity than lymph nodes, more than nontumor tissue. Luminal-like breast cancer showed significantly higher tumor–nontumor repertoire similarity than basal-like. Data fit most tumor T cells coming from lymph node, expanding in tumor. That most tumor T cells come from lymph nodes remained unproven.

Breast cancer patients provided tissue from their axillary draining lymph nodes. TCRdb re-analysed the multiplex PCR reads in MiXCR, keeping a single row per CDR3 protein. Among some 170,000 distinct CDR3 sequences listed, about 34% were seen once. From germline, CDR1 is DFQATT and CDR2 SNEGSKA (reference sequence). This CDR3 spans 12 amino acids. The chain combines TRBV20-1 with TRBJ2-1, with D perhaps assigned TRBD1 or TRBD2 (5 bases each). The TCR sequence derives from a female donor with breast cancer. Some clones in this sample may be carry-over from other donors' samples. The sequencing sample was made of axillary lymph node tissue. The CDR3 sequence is CSALLNRDRDRF. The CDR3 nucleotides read TGCAGTGCTCTTTTAAACCGGGACCGTGACAGATTC.